This TCR beta chain emerged from a study of blood T cell repertoires in COVID-19. Study as a whole: Both acute and convalescent COVID-19 samples were obtained from the United States, Italy and Spain. From T cells, B-cell-depleted T cells, or PBMCs came the material, which was cDNA or gDNA.

Original processing notes: Reference gene primer amplification in the assay estimated nucleated cell counts. The assay was immunoSEQ multiplex PCR, and TCRdb's table has in-frame clones only and misses some. V and J calls plus clone size are reproduced from that table; the DNA served to infer D and trimming. The sample yields about 300,000 clones, roughly 86% seen once. The ends lost 5 bases at V and 0 bases at J; junction bases unmatched: 5. Germline CDR1 is SGHAT and CDR2 is FQNNGV. The CDR3 runs to 15 residues. The specimen was peripheral blood. The receptor was isolated from a man younger than 30 with active or convalescent COVID-19. The chain is built from TRBV11-2 and TRBJ1-1; 8 bases agree with TRBD1. CDR3 residues: CASSPDRALNTEAFF. The CDR3 DNA sequence: TGTGCCAGCAGCCCGGACAGGGCTTTGAACACTGAAGCTTTCTTT.